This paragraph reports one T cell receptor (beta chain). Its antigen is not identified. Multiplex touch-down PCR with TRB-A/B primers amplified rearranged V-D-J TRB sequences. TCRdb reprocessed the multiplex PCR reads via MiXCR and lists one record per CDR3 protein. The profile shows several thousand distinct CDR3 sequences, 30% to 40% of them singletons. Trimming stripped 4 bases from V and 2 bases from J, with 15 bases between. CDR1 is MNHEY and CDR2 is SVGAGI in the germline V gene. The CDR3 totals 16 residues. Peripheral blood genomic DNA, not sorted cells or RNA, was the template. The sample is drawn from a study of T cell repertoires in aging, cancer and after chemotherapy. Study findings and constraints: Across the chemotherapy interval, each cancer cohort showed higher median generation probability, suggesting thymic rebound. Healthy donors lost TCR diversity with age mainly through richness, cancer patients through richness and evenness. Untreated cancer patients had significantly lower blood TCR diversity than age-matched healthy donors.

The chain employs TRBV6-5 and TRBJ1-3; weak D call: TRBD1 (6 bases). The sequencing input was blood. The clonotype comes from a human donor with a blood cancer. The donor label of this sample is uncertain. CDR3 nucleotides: TGTGCCAGCAGTTCGATACAGGGAGGAACTGGAAACACCATATATTTT. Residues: CASSSIQGGTGNTIYF.